Below, 23 T cell receptor beta chains from the same sample are listed, as sequenced in a study of shared clonotypes between healthy human individuals. The protocol was immunoSEQ multiplex PCR, while the TCRdb copy is restricted to in-frame clones and leaves out a portion. The sample has around 2,100,000 clones, about 95% seen once. Naivety among CD8 cells was defined by CD45RO negativity and positive CCR7 selection, thereby excluding terminally differentiated effector memory CD45RA+ cells. Sequenced sample: naive CD8+ T cells sorted from blood. Receptors were obtained from a man between 18 and 35 years old in good health.

The rearrangement uses TRBV27 and TRBJ1-6; maybe TRBD1 (5 bases). V was trimmed by 6 bases and J by 9 bases, leaving 21 bases between them. The length of the CDR3 is 16 residues. In germline, CDR1 is MNHEY, CDR2 SMNVEV (reference sequence). The CDR3 here is CASSPLGGLSSSPLHF. The CDR3 bases are TGTGCCAGCAGCCCTTTGGGGGGACTAAGTAGTTCACCCCTCCACTTT.

V usage is TRBV7-9 and J usage is TRBJ2-7; 8 bases align to TRBD1. Germline V gene data show CDR1 as SEHNR and CDR2 as FQNEAQ (reference sequence). There are 15 residues in the CDR3. V lost 5 bases, J lost 3 bases, and 9 bases stayed unmatched. CDR3 nucleotide sequence: TGTGCCAGCAGCGCCGGACAGGGAAGGAACTACGAGCAGTACTTC. This gives the protein CASSAGQGRNYEQYF.

V is TRBV27 and J is TRBJ1-2, with a weak D call TRBD1 (6 bases). The CDR3 contains 17 residues. V shed 6 bases and J shed 3 bases, with 23 bases lying between them. Germline CDR1 is MNHEY and CDR2 is SMNVEV (reference sequence). CDR3 sequence (DNA): TGTGCCAGCAGCCTAATAGCCGGGACAAGGGAAGACTATGGCTACACCTTC. Amino acid sequence: CASSLIAGTREDYGYTF.

This clone is a singleton in its sample. This chain links TRBV19 with TRBJ1-2; D gene uncertain. From germline, CDR1 is LNHDA and CDR2 SQIVND (reference sequence). V lost 9 bases to trimming and J lost 4 bases, with 12 bases between them. The CDR3 is 12 residues long. Here the CDR3 reads CASSAALYGYTF. CDR3 coding DNA: TGTGCCAGCTCGGCGGCTCTCTATGGCTACACCTTC.

A note on this clone: Likely a read error: the CDR3 ends without its conserved phenylalanine or tryptophan. Because the CDR3's place on the DNA is in doubt, the DNA is left out and the CDR3 is given as listed by TCRdb. This chain joins TRBV7-8 and TRBJ2-7. CDR1 and CDR2 (germline): SGHVS, FQNEAQ. Termini included, the CDR3 measures 13 amino acids. This CDR3 is CASSLSPLIGSRI.

This chain connects TRBV13 to TRBJ2-1; TRBD2 is a possible D gene (5 bases). The CDR3 covers 14 residues. Germline loops: CDR1 PRHDT, CDR2 FYEKMQ (reference sequence). Trimming took 0 bases from V and 7 from J, leaving 10 bases between them. The DNA for the CDR3 is TGTGCCAGCAGCTTAGGCCACGGGGTAAATGAGCAGTTCTTC. This sequence encodes CASSLGHGVNEQFF.

This chain joins TRBV7-9 and TRBJ1-1; 9 bases align to TRBD1. Germline loops: CDR1 SEHNR, CDR2 FQNEAQ (reference sequence). V lost 5 bases, J lost 2 bases, and 9 bases stayed unmatched. This CDR3 comprises 16 residues. The CDR3 DNA follows: TGTGCCAGCAGCCCGCTCCCGGGACAGGGTAACACTGAAGCTTTCTTT. Translation gives CASSPLPGQGNTEAFF.

CDR3 sequence (DNA): TGTGCCAGCAGCGTAGCGCGGACCGCTCGGGAGACCCAGTACTTC. Translating gives CASSVARTARETQYF. The chain uses TRBV9 and TRBJ2-5; D is unclear. The germline V gene has CDR1 SGDLS and CDR2 YYNGEE. This CDR3 contains 15 residues. Trimming pared 0 bases from V and 5 bases from J, leaving 14 bases between.

This clone was observed a single time. V usage is TRBV28 and J usage is TRBJ1-1; D may be TRBD1 (6 bases). CDR3 length equals 14 residues. V lost 7 bases and J lost 5, with 17 bases in between. CDR1 and CDR2 (germline): MDHEN, SYDVKM. In DNA form, the CDR3 reads TGTGCCAGCACAAAATGGGGGGGGCGGACTGAAGCTTTCTTT. Translated, it gives CASTKWGGRTEAFF. The entire variable domain, with the rest obtained from reference TRBV28 and TRBJ1-1, is as follows: DVKVTQSSRYLVKRTGEKVFLECVQDMDHENMFWYRQDPGLGLRLIYFSYDVKMKEKGDIPEGYSVSREKKERFSLILESASTNQTSMYLCASTKWGGRTEAFFGQGTRLTVV.

This clone appeared once. The V gene is TRBV4-3, the J gene TRBJ2-7; D is undetermined. This CDR3 is built from 16 residues. In germline, CDR1 is LGHNA, CDR2 YSLEER. With 0 bases removed from V and 7 bases from J, the gap between germline ends came to 19 bases. CDR3: CASSQDRNRRSGEQYF. The CDR3 DNA follows: TGCGCCAGCAGCCAAGATCGAAACAGACGATCCGGAGAGCAGTACTTC.

The rearrangement uses TRBV13 and TRBJ2-7; 7 bases map to TRBD2. The CDR3 has 16 residues. V lost 5 bases and J lost 0; bases outside the gene matches: 10. CDR1 is PRHDT, CDR2 FYEKMQ, per germline (reference sequence). CDR3: CASSPSAGEGSYEQYF. DNA for the CDR3: TGTGCCAGCAGCCCCTCTGCGGGGGAGGGCTCCTACGAGCAGTACTTC.

J is TRBJ2-7 and V is TRBV27; 9 nucleotides line up with TRBD1. The ends lost 5 bases at V and 4 bases at J; junction bases unmatched: 6. Germline-derived CDR1 and CDR2 are MNHEY and SMNVEV (reference sequence). This CDR3 has 14 residues. The CDR3 is CASSPTGGGYEQYF. The CDR3 DNA is TGTGCCAGCAGTCCGACAGGGGGTGGGTACGAGCAGTACTTC.

With regard to this clone: The sample carries other DNA sequences with the same CDR3. The chain recombines TRBV28 with TRBJ2-1, with TRBD2 matching over 7 bases. The CDR3 runs to 14 residues. J was trimmed by 3 bases and V by 1 base; bases with no gene match: 0. Germline V gene lookup returns CDR1 MDHEN and CDR2 SYDVKM. The CDR3 coding sequence is TGTGCCAGCAGTTTATTAGCGGGCTACAATGAGCAGTTCTTC. The encoded protein is CASSLLAGYNEQFF.

The chain is built from TRBV7-9 and TRBJ2-7, with 14 bases lining up with TRBD2. CDR1 is SEHNR and CDR2 is FQNEAQ in the germline V gene (reference sequence). V was pared by 5 bases and J by 7 bases, with 7 bases of the junction left unmatched. CDR3 size: 15 residues. The CDR3 DNA reads TGTGCCAGCAGCCCCAGAGGGACTAGCGGGAGAGAGCAGTACTTC. This sequence encodes CASSPRGTSGREQYF. The full variable domain, rest sourced from reference TRBV7-9 and TRBJ2-7, is DTGVSQNPRHKITKRGQNVTFRCDPISEHNRLYWYRQTLGQGPEFLTYFQNEAQLEKSRLLSDRFSAERPKGSFSTLEIQRTEQGDSAMYLCASSPRGTSGREQYFGPGTRLTVT.

Worth noting for this clone: The junction does not match germline at one end; this may be a read error. This chain uses TRBV2 with TRBJ1-2; D is uncertain. This CDR3 has 15 residues. Germline V gene lookup returns CDR1 SNHLY and CDR2 FYNNEI. CDR3 region: CASSDGRVGLVPPLF. As DNA, the CDR3 is TGTGCCAGCAGCGACGGACGGGTCGGTTTGGTCCCGCCGCTCTTC.

The J gene is TRBJ1-2, the V gene TRBV29-1; 7 nucleotides align to TRBD1. Germline CDR1 is SQVTM and CDR2 is ANQGSEA. This CDR3 is 12 amino acids long. The V segment lost 6 bases and the J segment 4 bases; nucleotides outside the gene matches: 5. CDR3 amino acids: CSVRDRVYGYTF. The CDR3 coding sequence is TGCAGCGTCAGGGACAGAGTCTATGGCTACACCTTC.

This clone appeared once. The V call is TRBV19, the J call TRBJ2-7; a weak D match, TRBD2 (6 bases). Germline CDR1 LNHDA, CDR2 SQIVND (reference sequence). The germline V and J ends were trimmed by 5 bases and 6 bases, with 14 bases remaining between them. The CDR3 spans 13 residues. The CDR3 bases are TGTGCCAGTAGTGGCCAGGGACTCGTCGAGCAGTACTTC. Encoded protein: CASSGQGLVEQYF.

V is TRBV28 and J is TRBJ2-7; D may be TRBD1 (6 bases). Trimming shortened V by 1 base and J by 2 bases, and 9 bases separated the two germline ends. Germline loops: CDR1 MDHEN, CDR2 SYDVKM. The CDR3 sequence is 14 residues long. CDR3 amino acids: CASSLFRGPYEQYF. CDR3 DNA: TGTGCCAGCAGTTTATTCAGGGGCCCCTACGAGCAGTACTTC. The complete variable domain, with remaining parts taken from reference TRBV28 and TRBJ2-7, reads DVKVTQSSRYLVKRTGEKVFLECVQDMDHENMFWYRQDPGLGLRLIYFSYDVKMKEKGDIPEGYSVSREKKERFSLILESASTNQTSMYLCASSLFRGPYEQYFGPGTRLTVT.

This chain links TRBV19 with TRBJ2-7, with no clear D. Trimming left V 9 bases short and J 2 bases short, with 14 bases between. Germline-derived CDR1 and CDR2 are LNHDA and SQIVND (reference sequence). This CDR3 spans 13 amino acids. The CDR3 region has the DNA TGTGCCAGCGGTACGGGCCTAACCTACGAGCAGTACTTC. Translation: CASGTGLTYEQYF. The whole variable domain, remainder taken from reference TRBV19 and TRBJ2-7, is DGGITQSPKYLFRKEGQNVTLSCEQNLNHDAMYWYRQDPGQGLRLIYYSQIVNDFQKGDIAEGYSVSREKKESFPLTVTSAQKNPTAFYLCASGTGLTYEQYFGPGTRLTVT.

The V gene is TRBV19, the J gene TRBJ1-5; 8 positions match TRBD1. CDR3 length equals 16 residues. The germline CDR1 and CDR2 sequences are LNHDA and SQIVND (reference sequence). The CDR3 protein is CAINRQGKVSNQPQHF. The DNA for the CDR3 is TGTGCTATTAATCGACAGGGGAAGGTAAGCAATCAGCCCCAGCATTTT.

A note on this clone: Additional DNA sequences in this sample encode the identical CDR3. This sequence joins TRBV9 and TRBJ2-3, with 10 positions matching TRBD1. Germline-derived CDR1 and CDR2 are SGDLS and YYNGEE. The CDR3 is 13 residues long. The trim removed 5 bases at V and 3 bases at J, leaving 0 bases unmatched. In nucleotides, the CDR3 is TGTGCCAGCAGGGGACAGGGGACAGATACGCAGTATTTT. This encodes CASRGQGTDTQYF.

J is TRBJ2-1 and V is TRBV5-6, with 8 positions matching TRBD2. From germline, CDR1 is SGHDT and CDR2 YYEEEE. The junction had 7 bases not matched to a gene; V was cut back by 0 bases and J by 8 bases. This CDR3 is built from 15 residues. For the CDR3, the DNA is TGTGCCAGCAGCTTGGAGGGCGGGAGGTTCTATGAGCAGTTCTTC. This codes for CASSLEGGRFYEQFF.

The V call is TRBV11-2, the J call TRBJ1-1; 7 bases are a match to TRBD1. V dropped 5 bases and J dropped 2; count of bases not matched to a gene: 8. Germline loops: CDR1 SGHAT, CDR2 FQNNGV. There are 15 residues in the CDR3. CDR3 DNA: TGTGCCAGCAGCCCCGTCAACAGGGGTAACACTGAAGCTTTCTTT. This gives the protein CASSPVNRGNTEAFF.